This T cell receptor (beta chain) was documented in a study of blood T cell repertoires in COVID-19. The wider study: Samples representing acute and convalescent COVID-19 were sourced from the United States, Italy and Spain.

Patients from Seattle were sampled longitudinally, starting during active infection. TCRdb's copy holds only in-frame clones and misses some; the assay was immunoSEQ multiplex PCR. The table shows about 160,000 clones, with approximately 92% occurring only once. Sequenced material: peripheral blood. The TCR originated in a man aged 25 to 40 with COVID-19, enrolled during active disease.

The CDR3 loop reads CASSLDASGAETQYF. The CDR3 DNA sequence: TGCGCCAGCAGCTTGGACGCTAGCGGGGCGGAGACCCAGTACTTC. The chain combines TRBV5-1 with TRBJ2-5; 9 bases fit TRBD2. The CDR3 has 15 amino acids. The V gene end was trimmed by 0 bases and the J gene end by 5 bases; junction bases not matched to a gene: 5. Germline V lookup: CDR1 SGHRS, CDR2 YFSETQ.